This T cell receptor beta chain was profiled in a study of Graves' ophthalmopathy and Graves' hyperthyroidism. This clonotype has a handful of counts. Amplification of TCR beta CDR3 regions used RNA transcripts. HTBI primers were used in a first-round RT-PCR, which preceded a second-round multiplex PCR. MiXCR, run by TCRdb on the multiplex PCR reads, gives a single entry per CDR3 protein. The sample includes under 800,000 distinct CDR3 sequences, approximately 22% seen only once; the top ten take 7.1%. Trimming took 1 base from V and 6 from J; bases not matched to a gene: 4. This CDR3 contains 14 residues. Germline V CDR1 and CDR2: MNHEY, SVGAGI.

The chain employs TRBV6-5 and TRBJ2-3, with 7 positions matching TRBD1. The TCR was taken from a woman under 30 with stable Graves' hyperthyroidism. Some clones in this sample may be carry-over from other donors' samples. Specimen: peripheral blood. CDR3 nucleotide sequence: TGTGCCAGCAGTTACTATAGGGGGCGGGATACGCAGTATTTT. Translated, it gives CASSYYRGRDTQYF.